Listed here are 28 T cell receptor beta chains from one sample, sequenced in a study of Ad26.COV2.S vaccination and SARS-CoV-2 variants. Treatment: 19 received Ad26.COV2.S at low or high dose, single or two shots; roughly five received placebo; per-sample allocation not given. Sampling happened 63 days after the first vaccine or placebo injection. The repertoire was sequenced with immunoSEQ multiplex PCR; TCRdb's copy has only in-frame clones and lacks some. The sample has about 400,000 clones, about nine tenths seen once. The material was peripheral blood, obtained in a trial of Ad26.COV2.S vaccine versus placebo. These receptors were obtained from a person aged 18 to 65 who received the Ad26.COV2.S COVID-19 vaccine or a placebo.

This chain uses TRBV5-1 with TRBJ1-2; 7 positions match TRBD1. J gave up 2 bases and V 3 bases, and 7 bases lay outside the gene matches. The germline V gene has CDR1 SGHRS and CDR2 YFSETQ. The CDR3 loop spans 15 amino acids. The CDR3 reads CASSSYRGPNYGYTF. Written as DNA, the CDR3 is TGCGCCAGCAGCTCTTACAGGGGCCCGAACTATGGCTACACCTTC.

The rearrangement links TRBV28 to TRBJ1-4; D gene uncertain. This CDR3 is 14 amino acids long. The V end was cut by 3 bases, the J end by 7 bases, with 12 bases between. Germline CDR1 reads MDHEN; CDR2 reads SYDVKM. The CDR3 loop is CASSLSGGVEKLFF. CDR3 sequence (DNA): TGTGCCAGCAGTTTGTCTGGCGGTGTTGAAAAACTGTTTTTT.

CDR3 sequence (DNA): TGTGCCTGGAGTGTTTACGGGGGGGGCCACTTTCGTAATTCACCCCTCCACTTT. This translates into CAWSVYGGGHFRNSPLHF. The gene calls are TRBV30 and TRBJ1-6, with D possibly being TRBD1 (6 bases). The CDR3 totals 18 residues. V was trimmed by 0 bases and J by 6 bases, leaving 21 bases between them. CDR1 and CDR2 from the germline V gene are GTSNPN and SVGIG (reference sequence).

V usage is TRBV4-2 and J usage is TRBJ2-3; D is unresolved. Germline V gene data show CDR1 as LGHNA and CDR2 as YNFKEQ. CDR3 size: 15 residues. The V end lost 4 bases, the J end lost 10 bases, and 21 bases lay between the germline ends. The CDR3 nucleotides read TGTGCCAGCAGCCCAGTTCCCGGATCTAGGTTGGCGCAGTATTTT. Translated, it gives CASSPVPGSRLAQYF.

The rearrangement joins TRBV9 to TRBJ1-1, with D uncertain. The germline V gene has CDR1 SGDLS and CDR2 YYNGEE. The CDR3 totals 14 residues. V was trimmed by 3 bases and J by 0 bases, leaving 9 bases between them. The CDR3 DNA reads TGTGCCAGCAGCGCCCAGGTCCTGAACACTGAAGCTTTCTTT. It specifies CASSAQVLNTEAFF.

DNA for the CDR3: TGTGCCAGCGGGGGGCCAGATACGCAGTATTTT. This codes for CASGGPDTQYF. The chain links TRBV2 to TRBJ2-3; D is possibly TRBD1 or TRBD2 (6 bases each). Per the germline V gene, CDR1 is SNHLY and CDR2 is FYNNEI. V lost 8 bases and J lost 4, with 7 bases in between. CDR3 size: 11 residues.

The CDR3 is CASSFPQETQYF. CDR3 bases: TGTGCCAGCAGCTTTCCCCAAGAGACCCAGTACTTC. The chain employs TRBV5-4 and TRBJ2-5; D is ambiguous. Trimming took off 2 bases at V and 1 base at J, with 3 bases between the two ends. This CDR3 comprises 12 residues. Germline loops: CDR1 SGHNT, CDR2 YYREEE (reference sequence).

The rearrangement uses TRBV18 and TRBJ2-2, with 8 bases lining up with TRBD1. After removal of 4 bases from V and 3 bases from J, the junction contained 4 bases not matched to a gene. In germline, CDR1 is KGHSH, CDR2 LQKENI. CDR3 length: 15 amino acids. For the CDR3, the DNA is TGTGCCAGCTCACGGTCAGGGGGCGACACCGGGGAGCTGTTTTTT. Translating gives CASSRSGGDTGELFF. Using reference TRBV18 and TRBJ2-2 for the parts outside the CDR3, the full variable domain is NAGVMQNPRHLVRRRGQEARLRCSPMKGHSHVYWYRQLPEEGLKFMVYLQKENIIDESGMPKERFSAEFPKEGPSILRIQQVVRGDSAAYFCASSRSGGDTGELFFGEGSRLTVL.

V gene TRBV28 combines with J gene TRBJ1-5, with D perhaps matching TRBD1 (6 bases). This CDR3 spans 15 amino acids. The V end was cut by 6 bases, the J end by 4 bases, with 16 bases between. The germline V gene has CDR1 MDHEN and CDR2 SYDVKM. In nucleotides, the CDR3 is TGTGCCAGCAGCCAACCCGGACAGTTAAATCAGCCCCAGCATTTT. Translating it yields CASSQPGQLNQPQHF. Together with reference TRBV28 and TRBJ1-5, the CDR3 gives the full variable domain: DVKVTQSSRYLVKRTGEKVFLECVQDMDHENMFWYRQDPGLGLRLIYFSYDVKMKEKGDIPEGYSVSREKKERFSLILESASTNQTSMYLCASSQPGQLNQPQHFGDGTRLSIL.

The chain links TRBV2 to TRBJ2-2, with D tentatively TRBD2 (5 bases). CDR1 and CDR2 from the germline V gene are SNHLY and FYNNEI. V lost 3 bases to trimming and J lost 5 bases, with 16 bases between them. CDR3 length equals 16 residues. The CDR3 loop is CASSDSRALVTGELFF. The CDR3 DNA is TGTGCCAGCAGTGATTCGAGGGCCCTGGTGACCGGGGAGCTGTTTTTT.

In the case of this clone: Other DNA sequences in the same sample also yield this CDR3. This chain uses TRBV5-4 with TRBJ2-7; 8 positions match TRBD1. Germline lookup yields CDR1 SGHNT and CDR2 YYREEE (reference sequence). V lost 2 bases and J lost 4; bases outside the gene matches: 5. CDR3 size: 14 residues. The CDR3 DNA sequence: TGTGCCAGCAGCTTTGGACAGGGTACGTACGAGCAGTACTTC. It encodes CASSFGQGTYEQYF.

This chain connects TRBV18 to TRBJ2-7; the D gene could be TRBD1 or TRBD2 (6 bases each). The V gene's germline CDR1 is KGHSH and CDR2 LQKENI. This CDR3 is built from 16 residues. With 1 base removed from V and 0 bases from J, the gap between germline ends came to 13 bases. CDR3 sequence reads: CASSPLSTGASYEQYF. CDR3 bases: TGTGCCAGCTCACCACTTTCAACGGGGGCCTCCTACGAGCAGTACTTC.

V is TRBV4-3 and J is TRBJ2-3; D unresolved. V was pared by 2 bases and J by 7 bases, with 16 bases between. Germline CDR1 LGHNA, CDR2 YSLEER. The CDR3 is made up of 15 amino acids. The CDR3 loop is CASSQLEIDPHTQYF. The CDR3 DNA reads as TGCGCCAGCAGCCAACTGGAAATAGACCCACATACGCAGTATTTT.

This sequence joins TRBV6-1 and TRBJ2-7; 12 bases match TRBD1. CDR3 length: 16 residues. The V gene's germline CDR1 is MNHNS and CDR2 SASEGT. Unmatched junction bases numbered 9, after V lost 4 bases and J lost 5 bases. The CDR3 DNA sequence: TGTGCCAGCAGTGGAGGGACAGGGGGCGAAGTGGACGAGCAGTACTTC. Amino acid sequence: CASSGGTGGEVDEQYF.

This chain connects TRBV6-6 to TRBJ1-5; no clear D. The V and J ends lost 4 bases and 4 bases respectively, with 8 bases between them. This CDR3 is 13 amino acids long. Germline V CDR1 and CDR2: MNHNY, SVGAGI (reference sequence). CDR3 sequence (DNA): TGTGCCAGCAGTTTATCTCCAAATCAGCCCCAGCATTTT. Protein: CASSLSPNQPQHF.

This clone appeared a single time. The V and J genes are TRBV7-2 and TRBJ1-2, with TRBD1 identical over 8 bases. V dropped 5 bases and J dropped 8; count of bases not matched to a gene: 16. The CDR3 has 16 residues. Germline values: CDR1 SGHTA, CDR2 FQGNSA. Written as DNA, the CDR3 is TGTGCCAGCAGCCTGCCAGGGGGCCCCTCCCGGGGAGGCTACACCTTC. Translation gives CASSLPGGPSRGGYTF.

This sequence joins TRBV28 and TRBJ1-4; TRBD1 agrees at 8 bases. V shed 3 bases, J shed 8 bases, and the junction held 8 bases outside the gene matches. CDR3 length: 15 residues. CDR1 and CDR2 from the germline V gene are MDHEN and SYDVKM. The CDR3 DNA reads as TGTGCCAGCAGTTTCTTCGACAGGGGATTGGAAAAACTGTTTTTT. Translated, it gives CASSFFDRGLEKLFF.

The chain is built from TRBV7-8 and TRBJ2-5; 9 positions agree with TRBD2. The CDR3 has 18 residues. Trimming cost V 6 bases and J 5 bases; bases outside gene matches: 19. In germline, CDR1 is SGHVS, CDR2 FQNEAQ. CDR3 sequence (DNA): TGTGCCAGCAGAAACCCACTATACGCTAGCGGGGCCGGGGAGACCCAGTACTTC. Protein product: CASRNPLYASGAGETQYF.

The CDR3 region has the DNA TGTGCTAGTGGTTTGGTACAGTTGGGACAGGGGGCCGACAATGAGCAGTTCTTC. Protein product: CASGLVQLGQGADNEQFF. The V and J genes are TRBV12-5 and TRBJ2-1, with 12 nucleotides matching TRBD1. The ends lost 0 bases at V and 5 bases at J; junction bases unmatched: 8. Germline V gives CDR1 LGHNT, CDR2 FRNRAP. This CDR3 has 18 amino acids.

The J gene is TRBJ2-1, the V gene TRBV6-2 or TRBV6-3, with TRBD2 as a possible D gene (5 bases). The CDR3 covers 13 residues. The germline V and J ends were trimmed by 6 bases and 9 bases, with 15 bases remaining between them. Germline loops: CDR1 MNHEY, CDR2 SVGEGT. In DNA form, the CDR3 reads TGTGCCAGCAGCCAGGAGGAGGTGAGTGAGCAGTTCTTC. Translated, it gives CASSQEEVSEQFF.

J is TRBJ1-3 and V is TRBV5-1; D remains ambiguous. The germline V and J ends were trimmed by 5 bases and 4 bases, with 13 bases remaining between them. Germline values: CDR1 SGHRS, CDR2 YFSETQ. The CDR3 totals 14 residues. Written as DNA, the CDR3 is TGCGCCAGCAGTCCCGGGGAGAAAGGAAACACCATATATTTT. This gives the protein CASSPGEKGNTIYF.

The V gene is TRBV30, the J gene TRBJ2-1, with D perhaps assigned TRBD1 or TRBD2 (5 bases each). This CDR3 is 15 amino acids long. V was pared by 2 bases and J by 1 base, with 12 bases between. Germline loops: CDR1 GTSNPN, CDR2 SVGIG (reference sequence). The CDR3 DNA is TGTGCCTGGAGTTCTGTGGGGGTTTCCTACAATGAGCAGTTCTTC. Its protein product is CAWSSVGVSYNEQFF.

The chain carries TRBV7-2 and TRBJ2-3, with unresolved D. V lost 4 bases and J lost 2, with 19 bases in between. CDR1 is SGHTA and CDR2 is FQGNSA in the germline V gene. The CDR3 spans 17 residues. The CDR3 loop reads CASSYPPVGRHTDTQYF. The CDR3 bases are TGTGCCAGCAGCTACCCCCCTGTTGGACGGCACACAGATACGCAGTATTTT. Drawing the rest from reference TRBV7-2 and TRBJ2-3, the complete variable domain is GAGVSQSPSNKVTEKGKDVELRCDPISGHTALYWYRQSLGQGLEFLIYFQGNSAPDKSGLPSDRFSAERTGGSVSTLTIQRTQQEDSAVYLCASSYPPVGRHTDTQYFGPGTRLTVL.

The chain has TRBV5-1 and TRBJ2-1; weak D call: TRBD2 (7 bases). Germline V gives CDR1 SGHRS, CDR2 YFSETQ. The germline V and J ends were trimmed by 0 bases and 6 bases, with 16 bases remaining between them. The CDR3 is made up of 16 amino acids. CDR3 sequence reads: CASSLGRGAMFNEQFF. The DNA for the CDR3 is TGCGCCAGCAGCTTGGGTCGGGGGGCGATGTTCAATGAGCAGTTCTTC.

This sequence joins TRBV4-3 and TRBJ2-3, with 7 bases lining up with TRBD1. The CDR3 totals 15 residues. The ends lost 0 bases at V and 3 bases at J; junction bases unmatched: 3. The germline CDR1 and CDR2 sequences are LGHNA and YSLEER. The CDR3 DNA is TGCGCCAGCAGCCAAGATTGGGACAGTACAGATACGCAGTATTTT. Translated, it gives CASSQDWDSTDTQYF.

The chain is built from TRBV7-8 and TRBJ2-4, with 12 bases matching TRBD2. This CDR3 is 17 amino acids long. After removal of 4 bases from V and 1 base from J, the junction contained 5 bases not matched to a gene. Looked up from germline, CDR1 is SGHVS and CDR2 is FQNEAQ. The CDR3 bases are TGTGCCAGCAGCTCTAGCGGGAGGGGTCCGGCCAAAAACATTCAGTACTTC. This translates into CASSSSGRGPAKNIQYF.

This sequence joins TRBV4-1 and TRBJ1-2; no clear D gene. Deletions cut 3 bases from V and 4 bases from J, with 12 bases between. The CDR3 extends over 14 amino acids. The germline CDR1 and CDR2 sequences are MGHRA and YSYEKL. DNA for the CDR3: TGCGCCAGCAGCCAGGATACAAGAGGCTATGGCTACACCTTC. Amino acid sequence: CASSQDTRGYGYTF.

The DNA for the CDR3 is TGTGCCAGCAGCCCTACGGCTATAGGGCACAACGTCGGCACAGATACGCAGTATTTT. It yields the protein CASSPTAIGHNVGTDTQYF. J is TRBJ2-3 and V is TRBV2; D not resolved. Germline V gives CDR1 SNHLY, CDR2 FYNNEI. V gave up 6 bases and J gave up 1 base, with 26 bases separating them. CDR3 size: 19 residues. The whole variable domain, remainder taken from reference TRBV2 and TRBJ2-3, is EPEVTQTPSHQVTQMGQEVILRCVPISNHLYFYWYRQILGQKVEFLVSFYNNEISEKSEIFDDQFSVERPDGSNFTLKIRSTKLEDSAMYFCASSPTAIGHNVGTDTQYFGPGTRLTVL.